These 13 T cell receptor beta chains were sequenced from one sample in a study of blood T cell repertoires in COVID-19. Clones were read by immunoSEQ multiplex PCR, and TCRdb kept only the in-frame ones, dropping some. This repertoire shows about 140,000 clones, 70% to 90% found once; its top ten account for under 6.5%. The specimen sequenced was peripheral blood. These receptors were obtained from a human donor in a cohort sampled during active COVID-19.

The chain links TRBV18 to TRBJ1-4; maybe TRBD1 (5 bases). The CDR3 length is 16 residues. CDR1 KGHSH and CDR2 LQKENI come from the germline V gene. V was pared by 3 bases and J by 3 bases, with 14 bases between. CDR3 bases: TGTGCCAGCTCACCCCTACCCAGGGCATCTAATGAAAAACTGTTTTTT. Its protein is CASSPLPRASNEKLFF.

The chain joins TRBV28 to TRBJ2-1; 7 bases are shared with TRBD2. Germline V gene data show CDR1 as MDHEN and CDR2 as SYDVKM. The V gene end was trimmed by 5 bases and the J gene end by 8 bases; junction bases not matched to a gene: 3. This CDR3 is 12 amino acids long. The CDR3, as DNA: TGTGCCAGCAGTCTCCGGGGGGATGAGCAGTTCTTC. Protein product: CASSLRGDEQFF.

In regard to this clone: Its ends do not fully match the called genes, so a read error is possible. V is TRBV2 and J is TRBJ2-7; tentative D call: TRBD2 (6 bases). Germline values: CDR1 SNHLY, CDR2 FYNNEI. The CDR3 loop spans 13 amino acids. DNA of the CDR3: TGTGCCAGCAGCGAAGGAGGGACTGACGAGCAGTACTTC. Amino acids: CASSEGGTDEQYF.

The CDR3 DNA follows: TGTGCCTGGAGTCGGACTCTGTACAATGAGCAGTTCTTC. It encodes CAWSRTLYNEQFF. The J gene is TRBJ2-1, the V gene TRBV30; possibly TRBD2 for D (5 bases). Germline CDR1 is GTSNPN and CDR2 is SVGIG (reference sequence). The length of the CDR3 is 13 residues. Deletions cut 2 bases from V and 4 bases from J, with 9 bases between.

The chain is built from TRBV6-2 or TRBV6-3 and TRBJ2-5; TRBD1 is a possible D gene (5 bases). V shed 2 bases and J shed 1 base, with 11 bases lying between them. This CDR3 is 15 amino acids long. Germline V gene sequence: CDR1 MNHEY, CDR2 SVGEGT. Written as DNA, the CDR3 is TGTGCCAGCAGTTACGATAAAAGGGGCCAAGAGACCCAGTACTTC. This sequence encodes CASSYDKRGQETQYF.

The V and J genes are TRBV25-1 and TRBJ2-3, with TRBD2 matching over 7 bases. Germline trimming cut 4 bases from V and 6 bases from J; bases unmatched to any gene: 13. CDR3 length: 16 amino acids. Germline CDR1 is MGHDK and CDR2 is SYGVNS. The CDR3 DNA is TGTGCCAGCAGTGCTACCCCTGGGGGGGTTTCCGATACGCAGTATTTT. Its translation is CASSATPGGVSDTQYF.

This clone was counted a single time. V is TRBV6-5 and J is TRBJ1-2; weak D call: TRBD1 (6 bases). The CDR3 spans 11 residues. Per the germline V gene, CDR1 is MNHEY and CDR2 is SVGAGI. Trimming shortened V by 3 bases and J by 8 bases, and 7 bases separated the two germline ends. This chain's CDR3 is CASSYGGGYTF. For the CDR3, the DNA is TGTGCCAGCAGTTATGGGGGCGGCTACACCTTC.

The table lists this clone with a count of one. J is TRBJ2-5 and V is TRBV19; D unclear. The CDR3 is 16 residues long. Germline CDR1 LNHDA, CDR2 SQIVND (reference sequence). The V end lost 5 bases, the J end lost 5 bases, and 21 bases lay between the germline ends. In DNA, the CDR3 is TGTGCCAGTAGTGTAGGGCCCTCGCCTGACGGGGAGACCCAGTACTTC. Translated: CASSVGPSPDGETQYF.

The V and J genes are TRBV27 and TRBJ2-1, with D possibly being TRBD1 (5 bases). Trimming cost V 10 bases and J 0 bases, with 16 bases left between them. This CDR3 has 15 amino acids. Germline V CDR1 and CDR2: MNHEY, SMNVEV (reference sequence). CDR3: CATLGLSSSYNEQFF. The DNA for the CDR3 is TGTGCCACCCTGGGGCTCTCCAGCTCCTACAATGAGCAGTTCTTC.

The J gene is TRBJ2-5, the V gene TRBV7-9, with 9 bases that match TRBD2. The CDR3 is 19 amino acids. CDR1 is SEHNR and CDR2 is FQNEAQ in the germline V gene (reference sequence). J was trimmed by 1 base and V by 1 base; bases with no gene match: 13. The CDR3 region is CASSLGALAGISGQETQYF. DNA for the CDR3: TGTGCCAGCAGCTTAGGTGCTCTAGCGGGAATCTCTGGCCAAGAGACCCAGTACTTC.

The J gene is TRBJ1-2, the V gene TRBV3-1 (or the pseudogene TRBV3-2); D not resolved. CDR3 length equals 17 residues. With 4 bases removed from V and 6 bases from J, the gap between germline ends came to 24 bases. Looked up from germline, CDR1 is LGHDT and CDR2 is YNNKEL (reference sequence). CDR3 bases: TGTGCCAGCAGCCCCCTTGGAGCGGTGTTGGGCCCCAATGGCTACACCTTC. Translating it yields CASSPLGAVLGPNGYTF.

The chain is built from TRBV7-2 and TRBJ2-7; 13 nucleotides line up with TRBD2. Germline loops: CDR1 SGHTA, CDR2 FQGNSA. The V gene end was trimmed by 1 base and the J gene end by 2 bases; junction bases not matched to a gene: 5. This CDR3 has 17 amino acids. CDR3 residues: CASSLVGGLAGAYEQYF. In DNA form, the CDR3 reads TGTGCCAGCAGCTTAGTGGGTGGACTAGCGGGAGCCTACGAGCAGTACTTC.

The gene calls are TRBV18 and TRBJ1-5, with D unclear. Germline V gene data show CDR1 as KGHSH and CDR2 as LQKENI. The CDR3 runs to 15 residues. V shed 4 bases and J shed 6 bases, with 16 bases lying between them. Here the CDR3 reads CASSREGHESQPQHF. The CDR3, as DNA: TGTGCCAGCTCACGGGAGGGCCACGAGAGTCAGCCCCAGCATTTT. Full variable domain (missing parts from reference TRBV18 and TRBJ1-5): NAGVMQNPRHLVRRRGQEARLRCSPMKGHSHVYWYRQLPEEGLKFMVYLQKENIIDESGMPKERFSAEFPKEGPSILRIQQVVRGDSAAYFCASSREGHESQPQHFGDGTRLSIL.